This note documents a single T cell receptor beta chain sequence. Its antigen is as yet unknown. Data came from immunoSEQ multiplex PCR; TCRdb stores just in-frame clones and leaves some out. Altogether about 52,000 clones are present, about 88% being singletons, with the ten largest covering about 15%. The CDR3 has 11 amino acids. The V gene's germline CDR1 is MNHEY and CDR2 SMNVEV (reference sequence). The data are from a study of T cells in localized non-small cell lung cancer. Findings and limits, study-wide: Turning up in adjacent lung were a median around 58 of the top 100 tumor clones.

The source of this sequence is a female donor with stage II lung adenocarcinoma. This sequence joins TRBV27 and TRBJ2-1; TRBD1 matches at 7 bases. The input for sequencing was PBMCs, taken before any cancer treatment. Here the CDR3 reads CATGSYNEQFF. The CDR3 DNA follows: TGTGCGACAGGGTCCTACAATGAGCAGTTCTTC.